These T cell receptor beta chains were read from a single sample in a study of response to subunit inactivated influenza vaccine. Using its own MiXCR run on the RT-PCR reads, TCRdb lists one record per CDR3 protein. The sample includes hundreds of thousands of distinct CDR3 sequences, less than 20% of them seen just once. Material: PBMCs from blood, obtained 11 to 12 days after vaccination. The receptor set was obtained from a man between 50 and 59 years old who received an inactivated influenza vaccine. Each CDR3 is given with its conserved first and last residue. D genes are given only for firm matches. Clone size is given for some rows only: seen once, a few or many times, or a class if the clone is expanded.

j_call v_call clone_size d_call cdr3_nt cdr3_aa
TRBJ2-1 TRBV7-2 few NA TGTGCCAGCAGAGGACAAAGCTCCTACAATGAGCAGTTCTTC CASRGQSSYNEQFF
TRBJ2-7 TRBV7-6 few TRBD1 TGTGCCAGCAGCTCAAGGGACAGGGCCTTTATGTACGAGCAGTACTTC CASSSRDRAFMYEQYF
TRBJ2-7 TRBV12-3/TRBV12-4 NA TRBD1 TGTGCCAGCAGTCCCGACAGGGGGCACTCTGGGGCGCAGTACTTC CASSPDRGHSGAQYF
TRBJ2-6 TRBV6-1 NA NA TGTGCCAGCAGGCAACCAGGTGCTGGGGCCAACGTCCTGACTTTC CASRQPGAGANVLTF
TRBJ1-6 TRBV25-1 few TRBD1 TGTGCCAGCAGTGACAGGGGGCAAGGTTCACCCCTCCACTTT CASSDRGQGSPLHF
TRBJ2-1 TRBV7-6 NA NA TGTGCCAGCAGCTTACATAGGGCCAATGAGCAGTTCTTC CASSLHRANEQFF
TRBJ1-1 TRBV7-2 few NA TGTGCCAGCAGCTTACAGGGCCAGAGAACTGAAGCTTTCTTT CASSLQGQRTEAFF
TRBJ2-7 TRBV5-5 NA NA TGTGCCAGCAGCTTGGTTGGGAAAAGCTACGAGCAGTACTTC CASSLVGKSYEQYF
TRBJ1-1 TRBV28 NA NA TGTGCCAGCAGACAAACAGGATTCACTGAAGCTTTCTTT CASRQTGFTEAFF
TRBJ2-2 TRBV9 NA TRBD1 TGTGCCAGCAGCGTACAGGGGGCCGGCAACACCGGGGAGCTGTTTTTT CASSVQGAGNTGELFF
TRBJ1-1 TRBV11-2 many NA TGTGCCAGCAGCTTAGAGCGCAACTTAGAAGCTTTCTTT CASSLERNLEAFF
TRBJ2-2 TRBV20-1 NA TRBD2 TGCTGTGCTAGAGATTTGCGGGAGGCGAACACCGGGGAGCTGTTTTTT CCARDLREANTGELFF
TRBJ2-1 TRBV6-1 NA NA TGTGCCAGCAGTGAACTAGGGCAATACAATGAGCAGTTCTTC CASSELGQYNEQFF